This is a list of T cell receptor beta chains from one sample in a study of blood T cells in healthy people across ages. TCRdb re-called the 5' RACE reads through MiXCR, storing one row per CDR3 protein. Of 540,000 or so distinct CDR3 sequences listed, around 48% are singletons. Sequencing used blood. These receptors were taken from an elderly man in good health. The CDR3 runs from the conserved cysteine through the conserved F or W. D genes are given only for firm matches. Clone size is given for some rows only: seen once, a few or many times, or a class if the clone is expanded.

j_call,d_call,v_call,clone_size,cdr3_aa,cdr3_nt
TRBJ2-1,.,TRBV19,once,CASPLPIHSYNEQFF,TGTGCCAGTCCCTTACCAATCCACTCCTACAATGAGCAGTTCTTC
TRBJ1-5,.,TRBV7-9,.,CASSPGGAANQPQHF,TGTGCCAGCAGCCCCGGTGGGGCGGCTAATCAGCCCCAGCATTTT
TRBJ2-1,.,TRBV6-6,many,CASSYLMGPDNEQFF,TGTGCCAGCAGTTACCTTATGGGACCAGACAATGAGCAGTTCTTC
TRBJ2-3,.,TRBV4-3,.,CASSQEAASTDTQYF,TGCGCCAGCAGCCAAGAGGCGGCTAGCACAGATACGCAGTATTTT
TRBJ1-2,TRBD1,TRBV29-1,.,CSVEDRAQNYGYTF,TGCAGCGTTGAGGACAGGGCGCAGAACTATGGCTACACCTTC
TRBJ2-3,.,TRBV7-3,.,CASSSYSTGSADTQYF,TGTGCCAGCAGCTCCTACTCGACCGGTAGCGCAGATACGCAGTATTTT
TRBJ2-3,TRBD2,TRBV29-1,few,CSTGAGGVADTQYF,TGCAGCACCGGAGCGGGAGGAGTGGCAGATACGCAGTATTTT
TRBJ1-2,TRBD1,TRBV27,.,CASRPLGTGVGYTF,TGTGCCAGCAGACCCCTGGGGACAGGGGTTGGCTACACCTTC
TRBJ2-7,TRBD1,TRBV7-9,few,CASSPLTQGNYEQYF,TGTGCCAGCAGCCCACTGACACAGGGGAACTACGAGCAGTACTTC
TRBJ2-3,.,TRBV20-1,.,CSASHQDTQYF,TGCAGTGCTAGTCATCAAGATACGCAGTATTTT
TRBJ2-7,.,TRBV6-6,.,CASSYQDGRVYEQYF,TGTGCCAGCAGTTACCAGGACGGTCGTGTCTACGAGCAGTACTTC
TRBJ2-3,TRBD1,TRBV6-2/TRBV6-3,few,CASGQGAADTQYF,TGTGCCAGCGGACAGGGGGCCGCGGATACGCAGTATTTT
TRBJ2-7,TRBD2,TRBV27,once,CASSPGLALLSYEQYF,TGTGCCAGCAGTCCGGGACTAGCGCTTCTCTCCTACGAGCAGTACTTC
TRBJ2-7,.,TRBV5-1,.,CASSLSGFEQYF,TGCGCCAGCAGCTTGTCGGGTTTCGAGCAGTACTTC
TRBJ2-1,TRBD2,TRBV12-3/TRBV12-4,.,CASNRGGYNEQFF,TGTGCCAGCAACCGGGGGGGTTACAATGAGCAGTTCTTC
TRBJ2-7,TRBD1,TRBV29-1,.,CSVAGGTGVYEQYF,TGCAGCGTTGCGGGAGGGACAGGGGTTTACGAGCAGTACTTC
TRBJ2-3,.,TRBV7-2,.,CASSLANTRTDTQYF,TGTGCCAGCAGCTTAGCTAACACCCGCACAGATACGCAGTATTTT
TRBJ2-5,TRBD2,TRBV7-2,few,CASSLAFGGNKRPQYF,TGTGCCAGCAGCTTAGCGTTCGGGGGGAATAAGAGACCCCAGTACTTC
TRBJ1-4,.,TRBV18,few,CASSRGENEKLFF,TGTGCCAGCTCAAGAGGGGAGAATGAAAAACTGTTTTTT
TRBJ1-5,.,TRBV6-2/TRBV6-3,.,CASGEGGTNQPQHF,TGTGCCAGCGGAGAGGGTGGCACAAATCAGCCCCAGCATTTT
TRBJ2-1,TRBD2,TRBV4-2,many,CASSPSSGRGEQFF,TGTGCCAGCAGCCCTTCCAGCGGGAGGGGTGAGCAGTTCTTC
TRBJ2-3,TRBD1,TRBV2,.,CASSEATGGSTDTQYF,TGTGCCAGCAGTGAAGCGACAGGGGGTAGCACAGATACGCAGTATTTT
TRBJ2-7,.,TRBV20-1,few,CSAGGGPASLEQYF,TGCAGTGCTGGCGGGGGCCCCGCTTCCCTCGAGCAGTACTTC
TRBJ2-1,.,TRBV7-2,few,CASTSNNEQFF,TGTGCCAGCACCTCTAACAATGAGCAGTTCTTC
TRBJ2-7,TRBD2,TRBV6-5,.,CASSSPGGGLGSGYEQYF,TGTGCCAGCAGTTCCCCCGGGGGGGGCCTCGGGTCGGGCTACGAGCAGTACTTC
TRBJ1-2,.,TRBV6-6,.,CASSYSRGAHYGYTF,TGTGCCAGCAGTTACTCGAGGGGGGCACACTATGGCTACACCTTC
TRBJ2-7,TRBD1,TRBV6-2/TRBV6-3,few,CASSQPRGWHEQYF,TGTGCCAGCAGTCAACCCAGGGGGTGGCACGAGCAGTACTTC
TRBJ2-5,TRBD2,TRBV20-1,.,CSAPTSGPETQYF,TGCAGTGCCCCCACTAGCGGCCCCGAGACCCAGTACTTC
TRBJ1-2,.,TRBV12-3/TRBV12-4,.,CASRHLDSDGYTF,TGTGCCAGCAGACACCTGGACAGTGATGGCTACACCTTC
TRBJ1-1,.,TRBV6-5,few,CASKQVLNTEAFF,TGTGCCAGCAAACAGGTCCTGAACACTGAAGCTTTCTTT
TRBJ2-3,.,TRBV3-1,.,CASSQDPYTQYF,TGTGCCAGCAGCCAAGACCCCTATACGCAGTATTTT
TRBJ2-7,.,TRBV20-1,many,CSALRGSSYEQYF,TGCAGTGCTCTACGTGGTAGCTCGTACGAGCAGTACTTC
TRBJ2-5,.,TRBV7-3,.,CASSFLGQGGETQYF,TGTGCCAGCAGCTTCCTAGGACAGGGAGGGGAGACCCAGTACTTC
TRBJ2-5,.,TRBV7-8,.,CASSPTVSWGDETQYF,TGTGCCAGCAGCCCGACAGTATCGTGGGGGGACGAGACCCAGTACTTC
TRBJ2-7,TRBD1,TRBV18,once,CASSPSPRGTSSEQYF,TGTGCCAGCTCACCATCCCCCAGGGGGACCTCCAGCGAGCAGTACTTC